The 8 T cell receptor beta chains below all came from one sample that was sequenced in a study of blood T cell repertoires in COVID-19. Some clones are missing from TCRdb's copy, which holds only in-frame ones; the method was immunoSEQ multiplex PCR. Among fewer than 250,000 clones listed, about four fifths were seen once. Sequencing input: peripheral blood. The origin of the receptors is a woman between 50 and 59 years old with acute or convalescent COVID-19.

The chain uses TRBV15 and TRBJ1-2; TRBD1 matches at 12 bases. Unmatched junction bases numbered 6, after V lost 5 bases and J lost 8 bases. Germline-derived CDR1 and CDR2 are LNHNV and YYDKDF (reference sequence). This CDR3 comprises 14 residues. CDR3 sequence (DNA): TGTGCCACCAGCGGGGGACAGGGGGCAAGGGGCTACACCTTC. Translated: CATSGGQGARGYTF.

Comments on this clone: The conserved final phenylalanine or tryptophan is absent from the CDR3, which likely points to a read error. It is unclear where the CDR3 begins or ends on the DNA, so no DNA is shown, and the CDR3 is as TCRdb lists it. The rearrangement joins TRBV27 to TRBJ2-7; TRBD1 is the table's D call and was not checked against the DNA. Germline lookup yields CDR1 MNHEY and CDR2 SMNVEV (reference sequence). The CDR3 is 10 amino acids in total, end residues counted. The CDR3 spells CASSVGQAGN.

This chain connects TRBV5-1 to TRBJ2-3, with D unresolved. The CDR3 runs 12 residues. The ends were cut back, 4 bases at V and 0 bases at J, with 3 bases in the middle. CDR1 SGHRS and CDR2 YFSETQ come from the germline V gene. CDR3 nucleotides: TGCGCCAGCAGCCCTAGCACAGATACGCAGTATTTT. It translates to CASSPSTDTQYF.

This clone was detected only a few times. This chain joins TRBV6-2 or TRBV6-3 and TRBJ2-1, with 8 bases identical to TRBD2. The ends lost 6 bases at V and 7 bases at J; junction bases unmatched: 11. Germline assignment: CDR1 MNHEY and CDR2 SVGEGT. The CDR3 contains 15 residues. CDR3 sequence: CASSLRGLELNEQFF. CDR3 nucleotide sequence: TGTGCCAGCAGCCTAAGGGGACTAGAGCTAAATGAGCAGTTCTTC.

This clone was recorded at least ten times. The chain uses TRBV19 and TRBJ1-3; D call uncertain. The germline gives CDR1 LNHDA, CDR2 SQIVND (reference sequence). This CDR3 is 14 amino acids long. Trimming took off 3 bases at V and 2 bases at J, with 8 bases between the two ends. The CDR3 reads CASSMMTPGNTIYF. CDR3 sequence (DNA): TGTGCCAGTAGTATGATGACACCTGGAAACACCATATATTTT.

The chain couples TRBV5-1 to TRBJ2-4; 7 bases agree with TRBD1. The germline CDR1 and CDR2 sequences are SGHRS and YFSETQ. V shed 2 bases, J shed 8 bases, and the junction held 10 bases outside the gene matches. CDR3 length: 15 amino acids. The CDR3 region is CASSFLDAGGDIQYF. The CDR3 DNA follows: TGCGCCAGCAGCTTCCTGGACGCAGGGGGAGACATTCAGTACTTC.

This chain uses TRBV28 with TRBJ2-7; 7 bases agree with TRBD1. Germline CDR1 is MDHEN and CDR2 is SYDVKM. This CDR3 is built from 15 residues. The ends lost 6 bases at V and 1 base at J; junction bases unmatched: 9. CDR3 region: CASSLLGQRSYEQYF. The CDR3 region has the DNA TGTGCCAGCAGCCTACTGGGACAGAGATCCTACGAGCAGTACTTC.

The rearrangement uses TRBV11-2 and TRBJ2-3; TRBD1 aligns across 8 bases. The CDR3 totals 16 residues. Germline V gene data show CDR1 as SGHAT and CDR2 as FQNNGV. V dropped 5 bases and J dropped 3; count of bases not matched to a gene: 10. The DNA of the CDR3 is TGTGCCAGCAGCCGAACTAGGGACAGGTCTACAGATACGCAGTATTTT. It codes for CASSRTRDRSTDTQYF.